The T cell receptor (beta chain) described here comes from a study of PD-1 blockade in classical Hodgkin lymphoma. Study-wide points: Excluded were patients who started nivolumab under 1 year after ASCT, a group that had lower diversity. TCR diversity rose significantly by C4D1 in CD4+ but not CD8+ cells.

The CDR3 has 12 amino acids. V was clipped by 10 bases and J by 4 bases, with 13 bases between them. CDR1 is LNHDA and CDR2 is SQIVND in the germline V gene (reference sequence). This sample's time point: cycle 4 day 1 (C4D1), after less than seven weeks of nivolumab. All the patients suffered relapse after autologous stem cell transplantation, and brentuximab vedotin exposure differed. Profiling relied on immunoSEQ multiplex PCR, and the TCRdb table lists in-frame clones only, not all of them. The sample holds about 33,000 clones, approximately 65% seen once. A remark on this clone: What it recognizes is unknown.

Sequencing used peripheral blood mononuclear cells (PBMCs), obtained before the fourth cycle of nivolumab. The origin of this receptor is a human donor with classical Hodgkin lymphoma. The V and J genes are TRBV19 and TRBJ2-5, with D possibly TRBD1 on 5 matching bases. This CDR3 reads CATSRAGETQYF. The CDR3 region has the DNA TGTGCCACTTCCAGGGCAGGAGAGACCCAGTACTTC.